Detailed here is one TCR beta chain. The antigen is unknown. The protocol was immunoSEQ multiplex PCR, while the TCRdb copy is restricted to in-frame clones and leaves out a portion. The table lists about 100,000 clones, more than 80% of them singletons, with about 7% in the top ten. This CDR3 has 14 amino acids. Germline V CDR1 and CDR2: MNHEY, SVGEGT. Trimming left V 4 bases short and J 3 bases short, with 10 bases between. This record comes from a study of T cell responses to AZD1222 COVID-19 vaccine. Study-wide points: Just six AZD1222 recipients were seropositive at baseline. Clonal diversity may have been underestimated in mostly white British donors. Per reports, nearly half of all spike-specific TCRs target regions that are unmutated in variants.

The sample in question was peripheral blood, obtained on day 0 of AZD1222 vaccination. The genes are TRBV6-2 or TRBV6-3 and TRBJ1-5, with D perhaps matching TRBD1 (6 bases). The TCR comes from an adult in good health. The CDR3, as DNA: TGTGCCAGCAGTTCGACAGGCCTCAATCAGCCCCAGCATTTT. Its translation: CASSSTGLNQPQHF.